The present entry profiles one T cell receptor (beta chain) with its context. The sample is drawn from a study of T cell repertoires in cytomegalovirus infection. Germline assignment: CDR1 DFQATT and CDR2 SNEGSKA (reference sequence). Trimming cost V 3 bases and J 5 bases, with 19 bases left between them. This CDR3 region has 15 residues. Via MiXCR, TCRdb re-called the reads, giving one row per CDR3 protein. The sample gives roughly 760,000 distinct CDR3 sequences, approximately 40% of which show up once; under 3.5% is in the top ten. Sequencing was performed on PBMCs. The rearrangement uses TRBV20-1 and TRBJ2-5, with D perhaps matching TRBD1 (6 bases). The receptor comes from a human donor in good health (CMV status not recorded). Some clones in this sample may be carry-over from other donors' samples. For the CDR3, the DNA is TGCAGTGCTAGGGTAACAGGGATGCTCAGGGAGACCCAGTACTTC. Its translation: CSARVTGMLRETQYF.